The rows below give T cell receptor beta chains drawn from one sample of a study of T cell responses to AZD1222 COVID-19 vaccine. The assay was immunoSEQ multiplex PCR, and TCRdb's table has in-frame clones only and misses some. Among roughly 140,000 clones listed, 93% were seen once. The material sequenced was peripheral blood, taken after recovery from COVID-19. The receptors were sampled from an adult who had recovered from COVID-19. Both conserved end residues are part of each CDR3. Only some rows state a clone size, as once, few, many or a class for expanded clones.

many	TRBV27	CASSFGSSGEQFF
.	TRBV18	CASHPRGKGYTF
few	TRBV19	CASSPGWGNQPQHF
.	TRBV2	CASRRDSQWRYNEQFF
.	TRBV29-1	CSAGGGDLPHSPLHF
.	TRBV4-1	CASSQEYRGLGYTF
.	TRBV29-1	CSVDGREGDEQYF
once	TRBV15	CATSRRLLDRYNEQFF
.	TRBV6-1	CASSEGRHANTGELFF
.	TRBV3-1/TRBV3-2	CASSLAVHTDTQYF
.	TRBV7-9	CASSLVAGGNGYTF
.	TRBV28	CASTARVQETQYF
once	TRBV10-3	CAISDKETGEETQYF
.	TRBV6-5	CASALSLDDQPQHF
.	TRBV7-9	CASSADPTDTQYF